This T cell receptor beta chain came from a study of blood T cell repertoires in COVID-19. Study summary: Sample material is recorded as cDNA or gDNA derived from T cells, B-cell-depleted T cells, or PBMCs.

Per the study methods: From reference gene primer amplification, estimates of nucleated cell counts were derived. Here immunoSEQ multiplex PCR was the method, and the copy in TCRdb shows in-frame clones only, minus some. V and J calls and clone size are given by that table; D and trimming were obtained from the DNA. The sample holds about 74,000 clones, around nine tenths seen once. From germline, CDR1 is ENHRY and CDR2 SYGVKD. V lost 2 bases to trimming and J lost 8 bases, with 12 bases between them. This CDR3 has 14 amino acids. The sequencing sample was made of peripheral blood. The source is a woman older than 75 with active or convalescent COVID-19. The J gene is TRBJ1-4, the V gene TRBV10-3, with no clear D. The CDR3 DNA reads as TGTGCCATCAGTGAGATCCAGATTTCGGAAAAACTGTTTTTT. It codes for CAISEIQISEKLFF.